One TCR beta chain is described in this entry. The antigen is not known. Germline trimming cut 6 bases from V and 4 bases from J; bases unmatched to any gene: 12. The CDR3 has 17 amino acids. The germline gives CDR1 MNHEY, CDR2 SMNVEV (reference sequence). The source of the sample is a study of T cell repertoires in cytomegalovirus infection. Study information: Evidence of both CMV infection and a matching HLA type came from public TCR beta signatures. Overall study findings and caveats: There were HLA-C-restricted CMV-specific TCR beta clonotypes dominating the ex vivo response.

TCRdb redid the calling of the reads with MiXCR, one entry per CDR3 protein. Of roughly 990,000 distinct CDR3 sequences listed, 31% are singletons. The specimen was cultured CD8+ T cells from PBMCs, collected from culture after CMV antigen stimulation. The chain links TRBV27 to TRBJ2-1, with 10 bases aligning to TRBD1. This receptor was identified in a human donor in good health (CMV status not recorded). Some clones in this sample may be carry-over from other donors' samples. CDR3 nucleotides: TGTGCCAGCAGGGATCCGGGACAGGGGCAACCATACAATGAGCAGTTCTTC. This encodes CASRDPGQGQPYNEQFF.